One and the same sample provided the 3 T cell receptor beta chains below, sequenced in a study of T cells after somatic rescue of genetic block. The protocol was immunoSEQ multiplex PCR, while the TCRdb copy is restricted to in-frame clones and leaves out a portion. The sample lists roughly 13,000 clones; 65% to 85% were seen once. The sequenced sample consisted of peripheral blood mononuclear cells (PBMCs). The receptors shown here come from a boy younger than 18.

This clone was detected only once. The chain couples TRBV5-8 to TRBJ2-3, with TRBD1 matching over 10 bases. This CDR3 is built from 13 residues. CDR1 and CDR2 (germline): SGHTS, YDEGEE. V lost 9 bases, J lost 2 bases, and 3 bases stayed unmatched. The CDR3 protein is CATGTGDTDTQYF. The CDR3 nucleotides read TGTGCCACCGGGACAGGGGACACAGATACGCAGTATTTT. Using reference TRBV5-8 and TRBJ2-3 for the parts outside the CDR3, the full variable domain is EAGVTQSPTHLIKTRGQQATLRCSPISGHTSVYWYQQALGLGLQFLLWYDEGEERNRGNFPPRFSGRQFPNYSSELNVNALELEDSALYLCATGTGDTDTQYFGPGTRLTVL.

The J gene is TRBJ2-7, the V gene TRBV6-5; D perhaps matches TRBD1 (5 bases). The V and J ends lost 2 bases and 2 bases respectively, with 16 bases between them. CDR3 length equals 16 residues. The germline V gene encodes CDR1 MNHEY and CDR2 SVGAGI. CDR3 protein: CASSYAFGRATYEQYF. CDR3 sequence (DNA): TGTGCCAGCAGTTACGCCTTTGGCAGGGCCACCTACGAGCAGTACTTC.

The sample holds a few counts of this clone. The chain employs TRBV6-6 and TRBJ1-5; 10 bases line up with TRBD1. V was pared by 4 bases and J by 6 bases, with 0 bases of the junction left unmatched. Germline V gives CDR1 MNHNY, CDR2 SVGAGI (reference sequence). The CDR3 runs to 13 residues. In DNA form, the CDR3 reads TGTGCCAGCAGTTGGACAGGGGGTCAGCCCCAGCATTTT. Translation gives CASSWTGGQPQHF.